Listed below are T cell receptor beta chains from one sample, sequenced in a study of CD8 T cells in Susac syndrome. TCRdb passed the immunoSEQ multiplex PCR reads through MiXCR, listing each CDR3 protein once. This table holds around 140,000 distinct CDR3 sequences, 94% found once. Sequenced input: CD4+ T cells from PBMCs. Source of these receptors: a human donor in good health. Each CDR3 is given with its conserved first and last residue. D genes are given only for firm matches. Clone size is stated in some rows and not others, as once, few, many or a class when expanded.

v_gene	abundance	d_gene	j_gene	CDR3aa	CDR3nt
TRBV7-2	few	.	TRBJ2-1	CASSLGGVSYNEQFF	TGTGCCAGCAGCTTAGGAGGGGTATCTTACAATGAGCAGTTCTTC
TRBV20-1	.	.	TRBJ2-2	CSARDPTRADTGELFF	TGCAGTGCTAGAGATCCTACTAGGGCGGACACCGGGGAGCTGTTTTTT
TRBV5-5	.	.	TRBJ2-4	CASSLLWEVAGNIQYF	TGTGCCAGCAGCTTGCTTTGGGAGGTAGCTGGAAACATTCAGTACTTC
TRBV11-2	.	TRBD1	TRBJ1-2	CASSPTGGNGGYTF	TGTGCCAGCAGCCCGACAGGGGGCAATGGTGGCTACACCTTC
TRBV3-1	.	.	TRBJ2-5	CASSHLGGTETQYF	TGTGCCAGCAGCCATTTAGGCGGGACGGAGACCCAGTACTTC
TRBV6-2/TRBV6-3	.	TRBD1	TRBJ2-2	CASSRGQGYTGELFF	TGTGCCAGCAGCCGGGGACAGGGCTACACCGGGGAGCTGTTTTTT
TRBV3-1	.	TRBD2	TRBJ2-2	CASSPTSAYTGELFF	TGTGCCAGCAGCCCGACTAGCGCCTACACCGGGGAGCTGTTTTTT
TRBV7-2	once	.	TRBJ2-7	CASSLAGSLGISEQYF	TGTGCCAGCAGCTTAGCGGGCAGCCTCGGGATATCCGAGCAGTACTTC
TRBV20-1	.	TRBD1	TRBJ2-7	CSAPLTGGHEQYF	TGCAGTGCCCCGTTGACAGGGGGCCACGAGCAGTACTTC
TRBV5-4	once	TRBD1	TRBJ1-1	CASSVRTGNTEAFF	TGTGCCAGCAGCGTGCGGACAGGAAACACTGAAGCTTTCTTT
TRBV5-4	.	.	TRBJ2-2	CASSLGGKANTGELFF	TGTGCCAGCAGCTTGGGAGGGAAAGCGAACACCGGGGAGCTGTTTTTT
TRBV5-1	.	.	TRBJ1-1	CASSVEGGGTEAFF	TGCGCCAGCAGTGTGGAGGGGGGAGGAACTGAAGCTTTCTTT
TRBV5-4	.	.	TRBJ2-7	CASTPGGGRTTYEQYF	TGTGCCAGCACCCCTGGCGGAGGAAGGACCACCTACGAGCAGTACTTC